Included here is one T cell receptor beta chain sequence, with context. The entry originates in a study of blood T cell repertoires in COVID-19. Produced via immunoSEQ multiplex PCR; TCRdb's table is partial and in-frame only. In the table there are around 270,000 clones, roughly 84% of which are singletons. Germline CDR1 and CDR2: LGHDT and YNNKEL (reference sequence). CDR3 length equals 15 residues. V was clipped by 3 bases and J by 2 bases, with 10 bases between them. The sample comprised peripheral blood. This clonotype was obtained from a woman in her thirties or forties who had recovered from COVID-19. This sequence joins TRBV3-1 (or the pseudogene TRBV3-2) and TRBJ2-2, with D possibly being TRBD1 (5 bases). CDR3 region: CASSHKQANTGELFF. The CDR3 region has the DNA TGTGCCAGCAGCCACAAACAGGCCAACACCGGGGAGCTGTTTTTT.